This is a list of T cell receptor beta chains from one sample in a study of beta chain features in type 1 diabetes. Assay used: immunoSEQ multiplex PCR; TCRdb lists only in-frame clones, some missing. The table records 430,000 or so clones, over 10% of them present only once. Input material: naive CD4+ T cells from blood. Receptor source: a woman aged 18-30 years in good health. The CDR3 runs from the conserved cysteine through the conserved F or W. D genes are given only for firm matches.

d_gene,v_gene,CDR3aa
TRBD2,TRBV29-1,CSVEKGLAGAFQETQYF
TRBD1,TRBV30,CANPGQGGGYTF
TRBD1,TRBV7-7,CASSPGTGGDLSQYF
NA,TRBV29-1,CSVEVRGQRPQHF
NA,TRBV10-3,CAISPGFTDTQYF
TRBD1,TRBV19,CASSLNPTGGFDTGELFF
NA,TRBV9,CASSTTAGTTYNEQFF
NA,TRBV4-2,CASKVLSNTGELFF
TRBD1,TRBV27,CASRANSRGRETQYF
NA,TRBV5-4,CASSRGGWQGQETQYF